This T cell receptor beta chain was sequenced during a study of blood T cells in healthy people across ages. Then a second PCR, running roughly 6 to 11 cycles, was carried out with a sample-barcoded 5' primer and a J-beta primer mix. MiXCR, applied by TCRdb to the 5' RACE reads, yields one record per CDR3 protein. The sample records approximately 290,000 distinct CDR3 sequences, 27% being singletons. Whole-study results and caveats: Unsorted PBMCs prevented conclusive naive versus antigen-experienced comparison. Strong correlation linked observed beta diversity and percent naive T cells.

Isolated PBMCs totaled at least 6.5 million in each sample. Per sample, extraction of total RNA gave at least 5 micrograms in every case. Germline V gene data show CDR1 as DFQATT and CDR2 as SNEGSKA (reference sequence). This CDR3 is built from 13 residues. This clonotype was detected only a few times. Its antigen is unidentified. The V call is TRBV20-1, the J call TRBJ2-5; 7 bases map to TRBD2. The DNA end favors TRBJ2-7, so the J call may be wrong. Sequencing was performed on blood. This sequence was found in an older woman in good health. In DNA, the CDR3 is TGCAGTGCCCGGGGAGGGTCAGGCTACGAGCAGTACTTC. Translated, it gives CSARGGSGYEQYF.